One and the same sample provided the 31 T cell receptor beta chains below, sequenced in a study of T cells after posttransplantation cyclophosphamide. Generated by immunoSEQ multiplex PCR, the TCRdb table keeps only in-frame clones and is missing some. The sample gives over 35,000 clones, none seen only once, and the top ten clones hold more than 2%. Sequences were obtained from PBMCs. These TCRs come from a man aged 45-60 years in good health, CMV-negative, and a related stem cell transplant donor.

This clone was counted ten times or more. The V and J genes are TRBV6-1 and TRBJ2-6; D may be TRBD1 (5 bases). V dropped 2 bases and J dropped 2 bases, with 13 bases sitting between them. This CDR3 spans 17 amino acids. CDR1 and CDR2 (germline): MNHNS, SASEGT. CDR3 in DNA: TGTGCCAGCAGTGAATATGGCAGGGTGGCTGGGGCCAACGTCCTGACTTTC. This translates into CASSEYGRVAGANVLTF.

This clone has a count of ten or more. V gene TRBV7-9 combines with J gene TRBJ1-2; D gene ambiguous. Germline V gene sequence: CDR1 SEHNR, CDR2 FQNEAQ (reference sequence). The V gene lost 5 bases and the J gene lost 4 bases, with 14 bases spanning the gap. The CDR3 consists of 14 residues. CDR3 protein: CASSVGSPLYGYTF. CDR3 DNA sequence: TGTGCCAGCAGCGTTGGGAGCCCACTCTATGGCTACACCTTC.

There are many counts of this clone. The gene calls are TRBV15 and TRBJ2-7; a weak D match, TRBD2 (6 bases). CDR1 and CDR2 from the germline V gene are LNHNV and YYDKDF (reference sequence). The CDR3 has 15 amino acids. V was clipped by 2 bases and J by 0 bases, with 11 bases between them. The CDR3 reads CATSRQRAPSYEQYF. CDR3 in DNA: TGTGCCACCAGCAGACAGCGGGCACCCTCCTACGAGCAGTACTTC.

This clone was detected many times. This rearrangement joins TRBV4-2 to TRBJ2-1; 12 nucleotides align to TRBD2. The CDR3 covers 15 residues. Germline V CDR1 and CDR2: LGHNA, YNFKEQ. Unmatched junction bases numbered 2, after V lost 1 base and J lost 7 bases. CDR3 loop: CASSQGLAGENEQFF. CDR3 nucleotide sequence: TGTGCCAGCAGCCAAGGACTAGCGGGAGAGAATGAGCAGTTCTTC.

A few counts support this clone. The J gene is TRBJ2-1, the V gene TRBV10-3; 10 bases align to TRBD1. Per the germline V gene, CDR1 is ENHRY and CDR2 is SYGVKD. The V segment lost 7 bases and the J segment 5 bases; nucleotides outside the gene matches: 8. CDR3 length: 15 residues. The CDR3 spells CAINPGQGRNNEQFF. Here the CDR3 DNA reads TGTGCCATCAACCCGGGACAGGGGCGCAACAATGAGCAGTTCTTC.

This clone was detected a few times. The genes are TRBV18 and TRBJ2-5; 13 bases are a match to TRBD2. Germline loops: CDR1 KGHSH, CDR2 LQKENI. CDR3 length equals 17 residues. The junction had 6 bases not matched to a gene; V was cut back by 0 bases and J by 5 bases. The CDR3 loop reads CASSPPPGLAGVETQYF. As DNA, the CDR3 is TGTGCCAGCTCACCACCGCCCGGACTAGCGGGAGTTGAGACCCAGTACTTC.

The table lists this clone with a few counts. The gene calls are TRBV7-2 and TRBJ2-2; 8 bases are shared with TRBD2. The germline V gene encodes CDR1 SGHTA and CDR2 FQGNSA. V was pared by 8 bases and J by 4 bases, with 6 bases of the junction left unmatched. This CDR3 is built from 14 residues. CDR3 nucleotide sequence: TGTGCCAGCGGGAGCGGGAGTGTCACCGGGGAGCTGTTTTTT. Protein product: CASGSGSVTGELFF.

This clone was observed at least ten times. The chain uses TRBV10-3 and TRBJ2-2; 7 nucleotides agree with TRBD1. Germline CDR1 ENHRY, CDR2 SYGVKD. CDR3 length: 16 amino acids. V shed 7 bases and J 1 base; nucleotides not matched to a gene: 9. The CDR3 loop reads CAITQSRDRNTGELFF. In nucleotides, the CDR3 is TGTGCCATCACTCAGTCCCGGGACAGGAACACCGGGGAGCTGTTTTTT.

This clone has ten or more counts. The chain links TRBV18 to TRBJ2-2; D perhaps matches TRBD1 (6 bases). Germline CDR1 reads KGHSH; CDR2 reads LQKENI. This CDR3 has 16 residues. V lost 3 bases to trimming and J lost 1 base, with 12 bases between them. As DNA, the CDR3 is TGTGCCAGCTCACCCCCCGGACAGAGGAACACCGGGGAGCTGTTTTTT. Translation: CASSPPGQRNTGELFF.

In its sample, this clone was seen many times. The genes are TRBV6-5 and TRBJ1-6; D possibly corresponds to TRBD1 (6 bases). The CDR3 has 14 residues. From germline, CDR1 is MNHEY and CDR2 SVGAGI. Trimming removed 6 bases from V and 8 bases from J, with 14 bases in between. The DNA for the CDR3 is TGTGCCAGCAGGCCCTGGACAGCCGATTCACCCCTCCACTTT. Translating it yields CASRPWTADSPLHF.

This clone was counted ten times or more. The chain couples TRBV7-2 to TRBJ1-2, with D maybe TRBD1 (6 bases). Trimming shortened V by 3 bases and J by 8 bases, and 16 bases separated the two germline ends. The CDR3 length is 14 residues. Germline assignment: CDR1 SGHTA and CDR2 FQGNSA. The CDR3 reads CASSFLSGGSGYTF. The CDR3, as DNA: TGTGCCAGCAGCTTTTTGTCTGGGGGCTCCGGCTACACCTTC.

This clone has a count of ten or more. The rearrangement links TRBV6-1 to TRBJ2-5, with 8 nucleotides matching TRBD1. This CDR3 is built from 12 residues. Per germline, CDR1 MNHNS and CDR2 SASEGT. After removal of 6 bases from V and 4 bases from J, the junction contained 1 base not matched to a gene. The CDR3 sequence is CASSQGAETQYF. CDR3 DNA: TGTGCCAGCAGCCAGGGGGCAGAGACCCAGTACTTC.

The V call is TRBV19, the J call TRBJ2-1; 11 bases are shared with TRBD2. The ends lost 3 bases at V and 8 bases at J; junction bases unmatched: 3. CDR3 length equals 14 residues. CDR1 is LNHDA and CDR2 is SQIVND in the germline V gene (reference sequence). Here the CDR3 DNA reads TGTGCCAGTAGTATCATACTAGCGGGAGATGAGCAGTTCTTC. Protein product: CASSIILAGDEQFF.

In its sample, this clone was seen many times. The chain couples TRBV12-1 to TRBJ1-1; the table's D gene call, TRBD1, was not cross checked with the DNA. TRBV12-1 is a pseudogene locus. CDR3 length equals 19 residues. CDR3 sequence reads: CASSLPHQDDPFMNTEAFF. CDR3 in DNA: TGTGCCAGCAGCCTGCCACATCAGGATGACCCCTTCATGAACACTGAAGCTTTCTTT.

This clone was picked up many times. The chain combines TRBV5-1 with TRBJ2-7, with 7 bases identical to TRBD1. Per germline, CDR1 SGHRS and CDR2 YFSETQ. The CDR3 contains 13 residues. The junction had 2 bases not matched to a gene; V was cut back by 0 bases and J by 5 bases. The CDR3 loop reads CASSLGQGNEQYF. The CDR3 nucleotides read TGCGCCAGCAGCTTGGGACAGGGTAACGAGCAGTACTTC.

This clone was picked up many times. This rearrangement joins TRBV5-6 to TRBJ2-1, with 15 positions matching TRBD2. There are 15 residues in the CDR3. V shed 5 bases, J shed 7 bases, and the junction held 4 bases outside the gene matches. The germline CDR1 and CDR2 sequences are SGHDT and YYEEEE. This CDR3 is CASRMGLAGGNEQFF. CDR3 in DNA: TGTGCCAGCAGGATGGGACTAGCGGGGGGTAATGAGCAGTTCTTC.

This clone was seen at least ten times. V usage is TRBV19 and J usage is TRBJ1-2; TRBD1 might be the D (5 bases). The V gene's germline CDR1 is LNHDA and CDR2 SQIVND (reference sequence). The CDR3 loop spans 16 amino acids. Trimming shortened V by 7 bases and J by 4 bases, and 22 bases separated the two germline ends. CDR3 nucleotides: TGTGCCAGTACCGAAGGGGCGGTTTTGAGTATCTATGGCTACACCTTC. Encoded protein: CASTEGAVLSIYGYTF.

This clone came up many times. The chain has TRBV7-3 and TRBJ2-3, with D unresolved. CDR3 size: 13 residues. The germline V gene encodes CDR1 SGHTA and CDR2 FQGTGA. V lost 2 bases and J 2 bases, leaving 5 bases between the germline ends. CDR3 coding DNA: TGTGCCAGCAGCTTAGCGGCCACAGATACGCAGTATTTT. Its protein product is CASSLAATDTQYF. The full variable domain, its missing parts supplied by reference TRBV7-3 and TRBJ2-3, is GAGVSQTPSNKVTEKGKYVELRCDPISGHTALYWYRQSLGQGPEFLIYFQGTGAADDSGLPNDRFFAVRPEGSVSTLKIQRTERGDSAVYLCASSLAATDTQYFGPGTRLTVL.

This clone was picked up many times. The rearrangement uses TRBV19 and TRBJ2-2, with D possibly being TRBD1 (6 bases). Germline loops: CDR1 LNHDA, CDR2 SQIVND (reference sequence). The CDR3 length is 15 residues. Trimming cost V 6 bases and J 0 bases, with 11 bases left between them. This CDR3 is CASRLTGANTGELFF. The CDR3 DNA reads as TGTGCCAGTAGACTGACAGGAGCGAACACCGGGGAGCTGTTTTTT.

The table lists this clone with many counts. The CDR3 region has the DNA TGTGCCAGCAGCTACGGACATTTGAGGAGCGAGCAGTACTTC. Its protein product is CASSYGHLRSEQYF. The chain links TRBV5-6 to TRBJ2-7; maybe TRBD1 (5 bases). Trimming took off 3 bases at V and 6 bases at J, with 16 bases between the two ends. There are 14 residues in the CDR3. Germline CDR1 SGHDT, CDR2 YYEEEE.

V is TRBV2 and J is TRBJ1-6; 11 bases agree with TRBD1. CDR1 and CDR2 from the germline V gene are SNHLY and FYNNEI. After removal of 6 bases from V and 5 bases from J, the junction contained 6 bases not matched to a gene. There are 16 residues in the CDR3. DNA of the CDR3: TGTGCCAGCAGCGTGGACAGGGGGCACAATAATTCACCCCTCCACTTT. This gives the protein CASSVDRGHNNSPLHF.

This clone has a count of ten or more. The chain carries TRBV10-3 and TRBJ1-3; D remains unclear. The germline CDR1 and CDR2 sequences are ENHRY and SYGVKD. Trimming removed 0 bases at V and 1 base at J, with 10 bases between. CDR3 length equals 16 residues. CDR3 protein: CAISESKRMSGNTIYF. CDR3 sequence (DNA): TGTGCCATCAGTGAGTCGAAGCGGATGTCTGGAAACACCATATATTTT.

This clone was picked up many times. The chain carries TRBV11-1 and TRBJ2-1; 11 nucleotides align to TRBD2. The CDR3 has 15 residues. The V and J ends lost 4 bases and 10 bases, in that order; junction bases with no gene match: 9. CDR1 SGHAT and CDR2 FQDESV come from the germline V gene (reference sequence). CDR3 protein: CASSYGTSGGGEQFF. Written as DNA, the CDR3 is TGTGCCAGCAGCTACGGGACTAGCGGAGGGGGGGAGCAGTTCTTC.

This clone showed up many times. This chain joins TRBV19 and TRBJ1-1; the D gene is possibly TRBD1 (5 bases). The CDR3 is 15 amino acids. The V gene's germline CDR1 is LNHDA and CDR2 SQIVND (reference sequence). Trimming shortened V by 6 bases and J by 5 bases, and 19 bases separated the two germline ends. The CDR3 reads CASSWTRAGGTEAFF. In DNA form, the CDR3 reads TGTGCCAGTAGCTGGACTCGGGCCGGGGGGACTGAAGCTTTCTTT.

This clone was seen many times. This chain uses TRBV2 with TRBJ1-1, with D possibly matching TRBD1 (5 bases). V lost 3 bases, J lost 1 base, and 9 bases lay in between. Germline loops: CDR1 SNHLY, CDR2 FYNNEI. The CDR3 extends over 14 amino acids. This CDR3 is CASSDRGWNTEAFF. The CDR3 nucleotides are TGTGCCAGCAGTGATAGGGGCTGGAACACTGAAGCTTTCTTT. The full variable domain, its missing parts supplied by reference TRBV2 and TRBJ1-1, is EPEVTQTPSHQVTQMGQEVILRCVPISNHLYFYWYRQILGQKVEFLVSFYNNEISEKSEIFDDQFSVERPDGSNFTLKIRSTKLEDSAMYFCASSDRGWNTEAFFGQGTRLTVV.

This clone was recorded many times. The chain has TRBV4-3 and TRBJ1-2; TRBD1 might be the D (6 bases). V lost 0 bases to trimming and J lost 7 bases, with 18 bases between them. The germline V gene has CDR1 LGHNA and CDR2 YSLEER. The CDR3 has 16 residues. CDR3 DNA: TGCGCCAGCAGCCAAGATCTTTTGCAGGGGAGGGGTGGCTACACCTTC. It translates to CASSQDLLQGRGGYTF.

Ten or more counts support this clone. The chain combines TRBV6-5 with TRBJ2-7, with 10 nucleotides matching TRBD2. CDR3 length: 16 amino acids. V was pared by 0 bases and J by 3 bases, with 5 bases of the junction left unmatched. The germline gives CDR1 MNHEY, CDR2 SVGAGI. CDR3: CASSYSSAGGVYEQYF. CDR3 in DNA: TGTGCCAGCAGTTACTCATCAGCGGGGGGGGTCTACGAGCAGTACTTC.

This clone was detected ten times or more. Here the CDR3 reads CASSLNFWRGQGYTF. The CDR3 coding sequence is TGCGCCAGCAGCTTGAATTTCTGGAGGGGGCAAGGCTACACCTTC. The chain joins TRBV5-1 to TRBJ1-2; 7 positions agree with TRBD1. The CDR3 totals 15 residues. CDR1 is SGHRS and CDR2 is YFSETQ in the germline V gene. With 1 base clipped from V and 8 bases from J, the junction kept 11 bases outside the gene matches.

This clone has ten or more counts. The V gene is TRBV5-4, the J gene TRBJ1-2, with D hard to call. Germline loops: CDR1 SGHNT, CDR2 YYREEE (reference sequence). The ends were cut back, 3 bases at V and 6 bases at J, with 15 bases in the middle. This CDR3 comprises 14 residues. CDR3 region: CASSYRGEAHGYTF. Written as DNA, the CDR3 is TGTGCCAGCAGCTACCGGGGAGAGGCCCATGGCTACACCTTC.

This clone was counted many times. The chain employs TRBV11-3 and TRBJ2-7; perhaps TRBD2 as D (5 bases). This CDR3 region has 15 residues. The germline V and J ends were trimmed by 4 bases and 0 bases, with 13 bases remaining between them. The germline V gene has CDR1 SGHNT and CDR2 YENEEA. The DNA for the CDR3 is TGTGCCAGCAGCTATCGGGCCACTAGCTCCTACGAGCAGTACTTC. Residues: CASSYRATSSYEQYF. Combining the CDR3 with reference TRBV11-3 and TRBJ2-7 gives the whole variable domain EAGVVQSPRYKIIEKKQPVAFWCNPISGHNTLYWYLQNLGQGPELLIRYENEEAVDDSQLPKDRFSAERLKGVDSTLKIQPAELGDSAVYLCASSYRATSSYEQYFGPGTRLTVT.

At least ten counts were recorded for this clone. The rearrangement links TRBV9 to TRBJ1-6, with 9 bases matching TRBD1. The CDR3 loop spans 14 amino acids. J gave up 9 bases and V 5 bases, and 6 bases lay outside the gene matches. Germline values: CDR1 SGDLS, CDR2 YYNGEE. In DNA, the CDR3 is TGTGCCAGCAGACCGGGACAGGGTTCTTCACCCCTCCACTTT. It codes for CASRPGQGSSPLHF.